This TCR beta chain was recorded in a study of T cell repertoires in cytomegalovirus infection. Overall study context: Both a matching HLA type and CMV infection were indicated by public TCR beta signatures.

TCRdb re-called the reads with MiXCR, one entry per CDR3 protein. The table shows about 130,000 distinct CDR3 sequences, with 7.5% to 9% occurring only once. CDR3 length equals 16 residues. Trimming removed 0 bases from V and 7 bases from J, with 16 bases in between. Germline lookup yields CDR1 SGHVS and CDR2 FQNEAQ. Whole-study results and caveats: The response measured ex vivo was dominated by TCR beta clonotypes (HLA-C-restricted and CMV-specific).

This clonotype was detected ten times or more. Its antigen is unidentified. The sequence derives from a human donor in good health (CMV status not recorded). Some clones in this sample may be carry-over from other donors' samples. The genes are TRBV7-8 and TRBJ2-1, with D maybe TRBD1 (6 bases). The sample comprised PBMCs. CDR3 sequence: CASSLAGRPGANEQFF. The CDR3 DNA sequence: TGTGCCAGCAGCTTAGCGGGACGACCAGGGGCAAATGAGCAGTTCTTC.